Reported below is one T cell receptor (beta chain). The CDR3 spans 15 residues. Germline V gives CDR1 SGHNT, CDR2 YYREEE (reference sequence). V gave up 4 bases and J gave up 2 bases; unmatched junction bases: 8. This specimen belongs to a study of blood T cell repertoires in COVID-19. The repertoire was sequenced with immunoSEQ multiplex PCR; TCRdb's copy has only in-frame clones and lacks some. The repertoire has around 200,000 clones, roughly 84% of them found once; the top ten carry more than 12%. Enrolled during active infection, Seattle patients were then followed longitudinally. The sequenced material came from peripheral blood. V usage is TRBV5-4 and J usage is TRBJ1-2; TRBD1 aligns across 7 bases. The sequence derives from a woman in her seventies with COVID-19, enrolled during active disease. The CDR3 is CASSQMRQGNYGYTF. DNA for the CDR3: TGTGCCAGCAGCCAAATGCGACAGGGAAACTATGGCTACACCTTC.